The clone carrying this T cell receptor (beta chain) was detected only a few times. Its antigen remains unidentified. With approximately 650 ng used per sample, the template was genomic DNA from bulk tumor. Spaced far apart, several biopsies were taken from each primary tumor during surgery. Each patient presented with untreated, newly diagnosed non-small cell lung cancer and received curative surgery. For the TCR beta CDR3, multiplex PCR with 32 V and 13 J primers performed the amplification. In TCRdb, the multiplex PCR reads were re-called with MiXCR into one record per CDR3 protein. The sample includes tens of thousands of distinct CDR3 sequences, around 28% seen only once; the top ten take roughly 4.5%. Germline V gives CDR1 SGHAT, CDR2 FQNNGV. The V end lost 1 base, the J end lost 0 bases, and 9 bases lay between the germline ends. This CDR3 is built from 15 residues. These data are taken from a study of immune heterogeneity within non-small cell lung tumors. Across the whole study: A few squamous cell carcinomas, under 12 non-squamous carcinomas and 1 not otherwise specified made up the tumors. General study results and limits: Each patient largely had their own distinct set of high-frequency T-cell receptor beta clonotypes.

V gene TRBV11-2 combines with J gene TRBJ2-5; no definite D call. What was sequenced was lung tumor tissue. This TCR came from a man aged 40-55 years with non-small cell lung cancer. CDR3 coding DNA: TGTGCCAGCAGCTTAGGGAGTAGACACCAAGAGACCCAGTACTTC. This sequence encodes CASSLGSRHQETQYF.